One sample yielded the 10 T cell receptor beta chains listed below, sequenced in a study of shared clonotypes between healthy human individuals. Assay used: immunoSEQ multiplex PCR; TCRdb lists only in-frame clones, some missing. Of 730,000 or so clones listed, around 72% were seen once; the top ten hold approximately 1.8%. The specimen sequenced was memory CD4+ T cells sorted from blood. Subset specified: CD45RA-negative fraction. Receptors were obtained from a woman aged 30 to 39 in good health.

This clone is a singleton in its sample. The chain employs TRBV27 and TRBJ1-1; a possible D gene is TRBD1 (5 bases). The germline V gene encodes CDR1 MNHEY and CDR2 SMNVEV (reference sequence). The V end was cut by 0 bases, the J end by 0 bases, with 14 bases between. The CDR3 has 17 residues. DNA of the CDR3: TGTGCCAGCAGTTTATCTCCGCCAGGGACCTTGAACACTGAAGCTTTCTTT. Translation gives CASSLSPPGTLNTEAFF.

The chain recombines TRBV28 with TRBJ2-7; D is possibly TRBD1 (5 bases). The CDR3 contains 14 residues. V dropped 5 bases and J dropped 0 bases, with 11 bases sitting between them. Per germline, CDR1 MDHEN and CDR2 SYDVKM. The CDR3 region is CASSLDSRSYEQYF. CDR3 coding DNA: TGTGCCAGCAGTCTAGACAGCCGCTCCTACGAGCAGTACTTC.

This clone has a single count. This sequence joins TRBV11-2 and TRBJ1-1; D is ambiguous. The CDR3 has 12 amino acids. The germline CDR1 and CDR2 sequences are SGHAT and FQNNGV. V lost 2 bases and J lost 11, with 12 bases in between. The CDR3 protein is CASSLHHAGAFF. CDR3 sequence (DNA): TGTGCCAGCAGCTTACACCACGCAGGTGCTTTCTTT.

The genes are TRBV11-3 and TRBJ2-5, with D possibly TRBD1 on 6 matching bases. This CDR3 region has 13 residues. Looked up from germline, CDR1 is SGHNT and CDR2 is YENEEA. V dropped 5 bases and J dropped 4 bases, with 11 bases sitting between them. CDR3 in amino acids: CASSPGHPETQYF. The DNA for the CDR3 is TGTGCCAGCAGCCCGGGACACCCAGAGACCCAGTACTTC.

The chain carries TRBV5-5 and TRBJ1-5, with unresolved D. This CDR3 is built from 13 residues. From germline, CDR1 is SGHKS and CDR2 YYEKEE (reference sequence). The ends were cut back, 2 bases at V and 1 base at J, with 4 bases in the middle. The CDR3 here is CASSFQSNQPQHF. DNA for the CDR3: TGTGCCAGCAGCTTCCAGAGCAATCAGCCCCAGCATTTT.

V is TRBV28 and J is TRBJ2-1; 10 nucleotides line up with TRBD2. The CDR3 has 18 amino acids. Germline CDR1 and CDR2: MDHEN and SYDVKM. J gave up 0 bases and V 2 bases, and 7 bases lay outside the gene matches. DNA for the CDR3: TGTGCCAGCAGTTTAATCCTAGCGGGAGAAGGCTCCTACAATGAGCAGTTCTTC. Translating gives CASSLILAGEGSYNEQFF.

The V and J genes are TRBV7-2 and TRBJ2-7; possibly TRBD1 for D (6 bases). With 1 base removed from V and 6 bases from J, the gap between germline ends came to 16 bases. CDR1 is SGHTA, CDR2 FQGNSA, per germline. CDR3 size: 15 residues. The CDR3 region has the DNA TGTGCCAGCAGCTTAGTAGCGACAGGCAATTTCGAGCAGTACTTC. As protein: CASSLVATGNFEQYF. The entire variable domain, with the rest obtained from reference TRBV7-2 and TRBJ2-7, is as follows: GAGVSQSPSNKVTEKGKDVELRCDPISGHTALYWYRQSLGQGLEFLIYFQGNSAPDKSGLPSDRFSAERTGGSVSTLTIQRTQQEDSAVYLCASSLVATGNFEQYFGPGTRLTVT.

This chain uses TRBV5-4 with TRBJ2-5; 9 positions match TRBD1. In germline, CDR1 is SGHNT, CDR2 YYREEE (reference sequence). CDR3 length equals 14 residues. The V segment lost 3 bases and the J segment 4 bases; nucleotides outside the gene matches: 4. The CDR3 DNA reads as TGTGCCAGCAGCTCCCCGACAGGGGGAGAGACCCAGTACTTC. Its protein product is CASSSPTGGETQYF.

The chain carries TRBV7-6 and TRBJ2-2; TRBD2 matches 11 bases. Germline loops: CDR1 SGHVS, CDR2 FNYEAQ. The trim removed 5 bases at V and 6 bases at J, leaving 8 bases unmatched. The CDR3 contains 16 residues. CDR3 loop: CASSGAGLAASGELFF. CDR3 in DNA: TGTGCCAGCAGCGGTGCGGGACTAGCGGCCTCCGGGGAGCTGTTTTTT. The full variable domain, with the rest looked up from reference TRBV7-6 and TRBJ2-2, is GAGVSQSPRYKVTKRGQDVALRCDPISGHVSLYWYRQALGQGPEFLTYFNYEAQQDKSGLPNDRFSAERPEGSISTLTIQRTEQRDSAMYRCASSGAGLAASGELFFGEGSRLTVL.

The sample holds a few counts of this clone. The rearrangement joins TRBV7-8 to TRBJ1-3; possible D gene TRBD1, 5 bases. CDR3 length: 18 amino acids. Germline V lookup: CDR1 SGHVS, CDR2 FQNEAQ. V shed 1 base and J shed 2 bases, with 18 bases lying between them. CDR3 protein: CASSLGPPPRATGNTIYF. The DNA for the CDR3 is TGTGCCAGCAGCTTAGGTCCCCCTCCCAGGGCGACTGGAAACACCATATATTTT.